Below, 17 T cell receptor beta chains from the same sample are listed, as sequenced in a study of tumor and adjacent non-tumor tissue in lung cancer. A modified ARM-PCR protocol with three rounds of nested PCR amplified TCRbeta. TCRdb itself ran the multiplex PCR reads through MiXCR, one entry per CDR3 protein. The table has 55,000 to 65,000 distinct CDR3 sequences, roughly 57% seen once. The template was RNA from unsorted bulk tissue. More than 3 cm separated this lung sample from the edge of the tumor. Sequencing used distant non-tumor lung tissue. Receptor source: a man between 65 and 85 years old with non-small cell lung cancer.

This rearrangement joins TRBV18 to TRBJ2-4; D may be TRBD2 (5 bases). The germline gives CDR1 KGHSH, CDR2 LQKENI. Trimming took off 3 bases at V and 0 bases at J, with 12 bases between the two ends. This CDR3 has 16 amino acids. CDR3 protein: CASSPRDRRAKNIQYF. Here the CDR3 DNA reads TGTGCCAGCTCACCGAGGGATCGCCGAGCCAAAAACATTCAGTACTTC. The full variable domain, rest sourced from reference TRBV18 and TRBJ2-4, is NAGVMQNPRHLVRRRGQEARLRCSPMKGHSHVYWYRQLPEEGLKFMVYLQKENIIDESGMPKERFSAEFPKEGPSILRIQQVVRGDSAAYFCASSPRDRRAKNIQYFGAGTRLSVL.

This clonotype was seen a single time. Being one base from a much bigger clone, this may be a read error. This sequence joins TRBV20-1 and TRBJ2-3; weak D call: TRBD1 (6 bases). The CDR3 covers 13 residues. Germline CDR1 DFQATT, CDR2 SNEGSKA (reference sequence). CDR3 sequence: CSASTGIEDMQYF. The CDR3 region has the DNA TGCAGTGCTTCCACAGGGATTGAAGATATGCAGTATTTT.

Comments on this clonotype: The junction does not match germline at one end; this may be a read error. The rearrangement uses TRBV29-1 and TRBJ2-1; TRBD2 matches 10 bases. This CDR3 is 15 amino acids long. Germline V gives CDR1 SQVTM, CDR2 ANQGSEA. In nucleotides, the CDR3 is TGCAGCTCCGGTGGGCTAGCGGGGGATATCAATGAGCAACTCTTC. It encodes CSSGGLAGDINEQLF.

About this clonotype: The CDR3 does not close with the conserved phenylalanine or tryptophan, likely indicating a read error. It is unclear where the CDR3 begins or ends on the DNA, so no DNA is shown, and the CDR3 is as TCRdb lists it. This chain uses TRBV11-1 with TRBJ2-1; TRBD1, the table's D call, was not compared with the DNA. The CDR3 contains 14 residues when both ends are counted. Germline V lookup: CDR1 SGHAT, CDR2 FQDESV (reference sequence). The CDR3 sequence is CTSSPRTGMDEQFL.

A remark on this clonotype: It may be a read error: a sequence one base away is much more abundant. This chain connects TRBV5-4 to TRBJ2-3, with TRBD1 matching over 9 bases. The CDR3 extends over 14 amino acids. From germline, CDR1 is SGHNT and CDR2 YYREEE (reference sequence). CDR3 in DNA: TGTGCCAACAGCCCAGAGACAGGGGGTGGTACGCAGTATTTT. As protein: CANSPETGGGTQYF. Full variable domain (outside the CDR3, taken from reference TRBV5-4 and TRBJ2-3): ETGVTQSPTHLIKTRGQQVTLRCSSQSGHNTVSWYQQALGQGPQFIFQYYREEENGRGNFPPRFSGLQFPNYSSELNVNALELDDSALYLCANSPETGGGTQYFGPGTRLTVL.

Comment on this clonotype: A read error may produce the germline difference seen at one junction end. This chain links TRBV12-3 or TRBV12-4 with TRBJ2-2; no clear D gene. CDR3 length: 14 amino acids. This CDR3 reads CANSLVVNTGELFF. As DNA, the CDR3 is TGTGCCAACAGTTTAGTGGTGAACACCGGGGAGCTGTTTTTT.

The chain is built from TRBV7-9 and TRBJ1-5; TRBD1 agrees at 9 bases. The CDR3 loop spans 15 amino acids. Germline CDR1 SEHNR, CDR2 FQNEAQ (reference sequence). After removal of 1 base from V and 3 bases from J, the junction contained 1 base not matched to a gene. The CDR3 here is CASSLGQGDNQPQHF. The CDR3 DNA reads as TGTGCCAGCAGCTTAGGACAGGGGGACAATCAGCCCCAGCATTTT.

This clonotype has a count of ten or more. The chain recombines TRBV29-1 with TRBJ1-5; possibly TRBD1 for D (5 bases). V lost 4 bases, J lost 11 bases, and 21 bases lay in between. The CDR3 runs 14 residues. The germline V gene encodes CDR1 SQVTM and CDR2 ANQGSEA. CDR3: CSVATTGARPAQHF. In DNA form, the CDR3 reads TGCAGCGTTGCGACTACCGGGGCCCGGCCAGCCCAGCATTTT.

Note on this clonotype: A read error is possible here, since a much larger clone lies one base away. The chain combines TRBV20-1 with TRBJ2-7, with 7 nucleotides matching TRBD1. V dropped 3 bases and J dropped 3; count of bases not matched to a gene: 8. The CDR3 totals 14 residues. From germline, CDR1 is DFQATT and CDR2 SNEGSKA (reference sequence). In DNA form, the CDR3 reads TGCAGTGCTAGTCGACAGGGCAGTGTCTACGAGCAGTACTTC. This translates into CSASRQGSVYEQYF.

This chain connects TRBV18 to TRBJ2-5; D is possibly TRBD1 or TRBD2 (6 bases each). The V and J ends lost 3 bases and 4 bases respectively, with 15 bases between them. This CDR3 is built from 15 residues. Germline V lookup: CDR1 KGHSH, CDR2 LQKENI. The CDR3 DNA reads as TGTGCCAGCTCACCCGGACAGACGGGGGCAGAGACCCAGTACTTC. Translation gives CASSPGQTGAETQYF.

In the case of this clonotype: The conserved final phenylalanine or tryptophan is absent from the CDR3, which likely points to a read error. The chain is built from TRBV12-3 or TRBV12-4 and TRBJ1-1; TRBD1 is a possible D gene (5 bases). CDR3 length: 12 amino acids. The V end lost 5 bases, the J end lost 6 bases, and 10 bases lay between the germline ends. The chain's CDR3 is CASSLGGAEAFS. The CDR3 DNA reads as TGTGCCAGCAGTCTGGGGGGGGCTGAAGCTTTCTCT.

This clonotype was counted ten times or more. The rearrangement links TRBV29-1 to TRBJ1-6; TRBD1 aligns across 7 bases. The CDR3 is 14 residues long. After removal of 5 bases from V and 7 bases from J, the junction contained 8 bases not matched to a gene. CDR1 and CDR2 (germline): SQVTM, ANQGSEA. CDR3 sequence reads: CSVRMGQRNSPLHF. The CDR3, as DNA: TGCAGCGTTCGAATGGGACAGAGAAATTCACCCCTCCACTTT.

The chain combines TRBV30 with TRBJ2-3; D gene unclear. This CDR3 region has 13 residues. Germline V gives CDR1 GTSNPN, CDR2 SVGIG (reference sequence). V shed 5 bases and J shed 2 bases, with 11 bases lying between them. The CDR3 DNA sequence: TGTGCCTGGCGAAAGGAGAACACAGATACGCAGTATTTT. Protein: CAWRKENTDTQYF.

As regards this clonotype: At one of its ends the junction is not consistent with the germline gene, which may arise from a read error. V gene TRBV10-3 combines with J gene TRBJ2-7; D is uncertain. Germline CDR1 ENHRY, CDR2 SYGVKD. The CDR3 totals 12 residues. CDR3 bases: TGTGTCATCAGGAAGGTAAACTACGAGCAGTACTTC. Translation gives CVIRKVNYEQYF.

With respect to this clonotype: A read error may be the cause here, since a much bigger clone is one base away. The chain joins TRBV6-6 to TRBJ2-6; tentatively, D is TRBD2 (6 bases). Germline V gene lookup returns CDR1 MNHNY and CDR2 SVGAGI (reference sequence). V was cut by 6 bases and J by 3 bases, with 18 bases left in between. CDR3 length: 17 residues. The chain's CDR3 is CASSRNGGNFGANVLTF. In DNA, the CDR3 is TGTGCCAGCAGCAGGAACGGAGGGAACTTTGGGGCCAACGTCCTGACTTTC.

The table lists this clonotype with many counts. The gene calls are TRBV29-1 and TRBJ2-1; TRBD1 matches at 9 bases. The CDR3 covers 13 residues. CDR1 and CDR2 (germline): SQVTM, ANQGSEA. V gave up 7 bases and J gave up 6 bases; unmatched junction bases: 7. The CDR3 reads CSGRDRAGNEQFF. The CDR3 DNA follows: TGCAGCGGGCGGGACAGGGCTGGCAATGAGCAGTTCTTC.

In its sample, this clonotype was seen a few times. With a much larger clone just one base away, this may be a read error. The chain joins TRBV12-3 or TRBV12-4 to TRBJ1-1; TRBD1 matches 10 bases. The length of the CDR3 is 13 residues. CDR3 sequence: CASSSTGGTGAFF. CDR3 in DNA: TGTGCCAGCAGTTCGACAGGGGGCACTGGAGCTTTCTTT.